This TCR beta chain was sequenced during a study of T cells in Graves' hyperthyroidism and ophthalmopathy. Looking at the study overall: Peripheral blood was secured at the point of initial diagnosis, before any treatment. Broader study findings: Ophthalmopathy was told apart from stable hyperthyroidism by a 13 V-J model.

A sample of blood taken at first hyperthyroidism diagnosis preceded any ophthalmopathy symptoms. PBMCs were derived from 7.5 to 10 ml fresh peripheral blood. The CDR3 contains 16 residues. Germline CDR1 and CDR2: MGHRA and YSYEKL. J gave up 4 bases and V 2 bases, and 2 bases lay outside the gene matches. RNA transcripts were the template for amplifying TCR beta CDR3 regions. First-round RT-PCR targeting the TCR CDR3 was performed with the HTBI primer set. In TCRdb, the multiplex PCR reads were re-called with MiXCR into one record per CDR3 protein. The sample consists of about 400,000 distinct CDR3 sequences, about a sixth of them appearing once. For this clonotype: Its antigen is as yet unknown.

What was sequenced was blood. The sequence was obtained from a woman under 30 with Graves' hyperthyroidism that later progressed to Graves' ophthalmopathy. The chain has TRBV4-1 and TRBJ2-1, with 13 bases lining up with TRBD2. CDR3 protein: CASSQRTSGRYNEQFF. The CDR3 nucleotides are TGCGCCAGCAGCCAACGGACTAGCGGGAGATACAATGAGCAGTTCTTC.